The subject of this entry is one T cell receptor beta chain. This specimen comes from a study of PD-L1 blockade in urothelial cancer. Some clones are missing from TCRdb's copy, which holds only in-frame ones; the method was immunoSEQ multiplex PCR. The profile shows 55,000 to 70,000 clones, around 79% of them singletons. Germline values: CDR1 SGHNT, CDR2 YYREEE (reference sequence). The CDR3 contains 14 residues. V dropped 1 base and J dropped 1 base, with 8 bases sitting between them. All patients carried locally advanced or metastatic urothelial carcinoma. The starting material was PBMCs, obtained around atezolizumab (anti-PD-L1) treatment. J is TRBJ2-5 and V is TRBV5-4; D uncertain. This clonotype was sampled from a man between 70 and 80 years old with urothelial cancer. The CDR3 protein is CASSLRQAQETQYF. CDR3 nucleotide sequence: TGTGCCAGCAGCTTGCGCCAGGCCCAAGAGACCCAGTACTTC.